Listed below are T cell receptor beta chains from one sample, sequenced in a study of blood T cells in healthy people across ages. TCRdb re-called the 5' RACE reads with MiXCR, one entry per CDR3 protein. The profile covers 1.5 million to 2 million distinct CDR3 sequences, with 28% appearing a single time and less than 9.5% taken by the ten largest. Source material: blood. These receptors came from a woman in her 30s in good health. The CDR3 runs from the conserved cysteine through the conserved F or W. A D gene is named only where the DNA matches it firmly. For some rows the clone size is stated as once, few or many, or as a class when expanded; others skip it.

>TRBD1|.|TRBJ2-7|TRBV6-2/TRBV6-3
CASPTGNYEQYF
TGTGCCAGCCCGACAGGGAACTACGAGCAGTACTTC
>.|.|TRBJ1-2|TRBV7-8
CASSYDENRVYGYTF
TGTGCCAGCAGCTACGACGAGAACAGGGTCTATGGCTACACCTTC
>.|.|TRBJ1-6|TRBV7-9
CASRPDNSPLHF
TGTGCCAGCAGACCAGATAATTCACCCCTCCACTTT
>TRBD2|.|TRBJ2-5|TRBV11-2
CASRKIAGGQETQYF
TGTGCCAGCAGGAAAATAGCGGGGGGACAAGAGACCCAGTACTTC
>.|many|TRBJ2-5|TRBV6-5
CASSYSAAGFQETQYF
TGTGCCAGCAGTTACTCGGCGGCAGGGTTCCAAGAGACCCAGTACTTC
>TRBD2|.|TRBJ2-1|TRBV28
CASQRGAVGEQFF
TGTGCCAGTCAGCGGGGGGCCGTCGGTGAGCAGTTCTTC
>.|.|TRBJ2-3|TRBV20-1
CSARAQTNTDTQYF
TGCAGTGCTCGAGCTCAGACTAACACAGATACGCAGTATTTT
>.|.|TRBJ2-5|TRBV12-5
CASGLVVRGVGTQYF
TGTGCTAGTGGTTTGGTAGTCAGGGGTGTAGGGACCCAGTACTTC
>.|few|TRBJ1-2|TRBV14
CASSQGTHGYTF
TGTGCCAGCAGCCAAGGGACTCATGGCTACACCTTC
>TRBD2|many|TRBJ2-1|TRBV20-1
CRREGHEQFF
TGCAGGAGGGAGGGACATGAGCAGTTCTTC
>TRBD1|many|TRBJ1-2|TRBV20-1
CSAGGQPLYGYTF
TGCAGTGCCGGGGGACAGCCGCTCTATGGCTACACCTTC
>.|many|TRBJ2-1|TRBV29-1
CSVRRAKDYNEQFF
TGCAGCGTCCGCCGGGCAAAGGACTACAATGAGCAGTTCTTC
>TRBD1|.|TRBJ1-1|TRBV29-1
CSGLTGGTEAFF
TGCAGCGGCCTGACAGGGGGCACTGAAGCTTTCTTT
>.|many|TRBJ2-7|TRBV6-5
CASRSPGGEQYF
TGTGCCAGCAGATCTCCTGGGGGCGAGCAGTACTTC
>TRBD2|.|TRBJ2-5|TRBV27
CASSLGLAGVEAQYF
TGTGCCAGCAGTCTTGGACTAGCGGGAGTAGAGGCCCAGTACTTC
>.|few|TRBJ1-5|TRBV7-6
CASSLASEGQPQHF
TGTGCCAGCAGCTTAGCTTCAGAGGGTCAGCCCCAGCATTTT
>TRBD2|.|TRBJ2-1|TRBV12-3/TRBV12-4
CASSLSSGGTSSYNEQFF
TGTGCCAGCAGTTTATCTAGCGGGGGGACGAGCTCCTACAATGAGCAGTTCTTC
>.|few|TRBJ2-1|TRBV6-2/TRBV6-3
CASSYNLGGGEQFF
TGTGCCAGCAGTTACAATCTAGGAGGCGGTGAGCAGTTCTTC
>.|few|TRBJ2-1|TRBV24-1
CATSEGKNEQFF
TGTGCCACCAGTGAGGGAAAAAATGAGCAGTTCTTC
>.|few|TRBJ1-2|TRBV19
CASSNRDYGYTF
TGTGCCAGTAGTAACCGGGATTATGGCTACACCTTC
>TRBD2|.|TRBJ2-5|TRBV5-1
CASSLGASGPNGETQYF
TGCGCCAGCAGCTTGGGGGCTAGCGGGCCCAATGGGGAGACCCAGTACTTC
>.|.|TRBJ2-4|TRBV7-2
CASSLARGRDGIQYF
TGTGCCAGCAGCTTAGCGCGGGGCAGGGACGGCATTCAGTACTTC
>.|.|TRBJ2-5|TRBV2
CASGTGTAVETQYF
TGTGCCAGCGGGACCGGGACGGCGGTGGAGACCCAGTACTTC
>.|.|TRBJ1-5|TRBV7-2
CASSDGIQPQHF
TGTGCCAGCAGCGATGGGATTCAGCCCCAGCATTTT
>TRBD1|.|TRBJ2-5|TRBV7-9
CASRRTGTGQETQYF
TGTGCCAGCAGACGGACCGGGACAGGGCAAGAGACCCAGTACTTC
>TRBD1|.|TRBJ2-6|TRBV19
CASSITGAPSGANVLTF
TGTGCCAGTAGTATCACAGGGGCCCCCTCTGGGGCCAACGTCCTGACTTTC
>.|.|TRBJ2-3|TRBV20-1
CSPSHPDTDTQYF
TGCAGCCCCAGCCACCCGGACACAGATACGCAGTATTTT
>TRBD1|.|TRBJ2-7|TRBV10-3
CAISEPTQGPLRGEQYF
TGTGCCATCAGTGAACCGACACAGGGGCCCCTTCGAGGCGAGCAGTACTTC
>.|.|TRBJ2-1|TRBV12-3/TRBV12-4
CASRGDNREQFF
TGTGCCAGCAGAGGAGACAACCGGGAGCAGTTCTTC
>.|many|TRBJ2-3|TRBV7-9
CASSLVQGPDTQYF
TGTGCCAGCAGCTTAGTTCAGGGTCCAGATACGCAGTATTTT
>.|few|TRBJ1-2|TRBV4-3
CASSQDGGFGVSGYGYTF
TGCGCCAGCAGCCAAGATGGGGGTTTCGGGGTATCCGGCTATGGCTACACCTTC
>.|many|TRBJ2-3|TRBV12-3/TRBV12-4
CASSLTRDTDTQYF
TGTGCCAGCAGCTTAACCCGGGACACAGATACGCAGTATTTT
>TRBD2|many|TRBJ2-1|TRBV12-3/TRBV12-4
CASRLAGAYNEQFF
TGTGCCAGCAGACTTGCGGGAGCCTACAATGAGCAGTTCTTC
>.|few|TRBJ2-7|TRBV6-1
CASSEGVWEDYEQYF
TGTGCCAGCAGTGAAGGGGTATGGGAGGATTACGAGCAGTACTTC
>TRBD1|.|TRBJ2-5|TRBV27
CASSSRDRERKTQYF
TGTGCCAGCAGTTCACGAGACAGGGAACGAAAGACCCAGTACTTC
>.|few|TRBJ2-1|TRBV5-1
CASSLAVGGSYNEQFF
TGCGCCAGCAGCTTGGCCGTAGGAGGCTCCTACAATGAGCAGTTCTTC
>.|.|TRBJ2-7|TRBV7-2
CASSPSTGLPYEQYF
TGTGCCAGCAGCCCTTCGACAGGTCTTCCTTACGAGCAGTACTTC
>TRBD1|many|TRBJ2-7|TRBV5-1
CASSGGTGYEQYF
TGCGCCAGCAGCGGGGGGACAGGGTACGAGCAGTACTTC
>.|.|TRBJ2-2|TRBV7-9
CASSSLQGNTGELFF
TGTGCCAGCAGCTCGCTACAGGGGAACACCGGGGAGCTGTTTTTT
>.|.|TRBJ1-5|TRBV12-3/TRBV12-4
CASSLGAVNQPQHF
TGTGCCAGCAGTTTAGGGGCGGTCAATCAGCCTCAGCATTTT
>.|.|TRBJ1-2|TRBV27
CASSLSRQRGGGYTF
TGTGCCAGCAGTTTGTCGCGTCAGAGGGGAGGTGGCTACACCTTC
>.|.|TRBJ2-5|TRBV6-6
CASSQASGGRETQYF
TGTGCCAGCAGTCAAGCCAGTGGGGGACGAGAGACCCAGTACTTC
>.|many|TRBJ2-1|TRBV6-2/TRBV6-3
CATAGLSYNEQFF
TGTGCCACCGCTGGTTTATCCTACAATGAGCAGTTCTTC
>TRBD2|many|TRBJ2-3|TRBV10-3
CAISESLAGGPTDTQYF
TGTGCCATCAGTGAGTCGCTAGCGGGGGGCCCCACAGATACGCAGTATTTT
>.|.|TRBJ1-4|TRBV20-1
CSAPKDSATNEKLFF
TGCAGTGCTCCCAAGGACTCCGCAACTAATGAAAAACTGTTTTTT
>.|few|TRBJ1-5|TRBV20-1
CSAHLAGEDQPQHF
TGCAGTGCTCATCTAGCGGGGGAGGATCAGCCCCAGCATTTT
>TRBD1|.|TRBJ2-3|TRBV10-3
CAISGGTGVADTQYF
TGTGCCATCAGTGGAGGGACAGGGGTGGCAGATACGCAGTATTTT
>.|.|TRBJ2-3|TRBV25-1
CASSEQSADTQYF
TGTGCCAGCAGTGAACAGAGTGCAGATACGCAGTATTTT
>.|.|TRBJ1-6|TRBV19
CARAGQRNSPLHF
TGTGCCCGAGCAGGGCAGAGAAATTCACCCCTCCACTTT
>.|few|TRBJ1-6|TRBV12-3/TRBV12-4
CASRLRQVSPLHF
TGTGCCAGCAGGCTGAGACAGGTTTCACCCCTCCACTTT
>.|.|TRBJ1-1|TRBV20-1
CSAPGRGVKGTEAFF
TGCAGTGCGCCGGGACGGGGAGTTAAGGGAACTGAAGCTTTCTTT
>TRBD1|.|TRBJ1-5|TRBV18
CASSPSSGQGYRNQPQHF
TGTGCCAGCTCACCATCCTCGGGACAGGGGTATCGCAATCAGCCCCAGCATTTT
>.|once|TRBJ2-1|TRBV4-1
CASSHRCNEQFF
TGCGCCAGCAGCCACCGCTGCAATGAGCAGTTCTTC
>TRBD2|.|TRBJ2-1|TRBV2
CASADALAGGSYNEQFF
TGTGCCAGCGCCGACGCATTAGCGGGAGGGTCCTACAATGAGCAGTTCTTC
>.|many|TRBJ1-2|TRBV2
CASRQAANYGYTF
TGTGCCAGCAGGCAAGCAGCTAACTATGGCTACACCTTC
>TRBD2|few|TRBJ2-1|TRBV12-5
CASGRTSGADEQFF
TGTGCTAGTGGCCGCACTAGCGGGGCAGATGAGCAGTTCTTC
>.|many|TRBJ2-5|TRBV5-1
CASSLEDLETQYF
TGCGCCAGCAGCTTGGAAGATCTAGAGACCCAGTACTTC